The clone carrying this T cell receptor (beta chain) turned up a few times. Its matching antigen is unknown. TCRdb re-derived calls from the 5' RACE reads in MiXCR, one entry per CDR3 protein. The table has 250,000 or so distinct CDR3 sequences, about a sixth seen once. Germline loops: CDR1 DFQATT, CDR2 SNEGSKA (reference sequence). CDR3 length equals 12 residues. V was cut by 3 bases and J by 4 bases, with 9 bases left in between. The data were obtained in a study of T-cell memory formation after mild COVID-19. General observations from the study: That cross-reactive memory joined was suggested by some responding clones appearing in pre-infection memory.

The source is a man between 18 and 35 years old who had mild COVID-19 (a few samples of this study predate the infection). Cell type and time point are not known. The chain has TRBV20-1 and TRBJ1-2, with D perhaps matching TRBD1 (5 bases). Sequenced sample: PBMCs or a T cell subset sorted from them (not recorded which). CDR3: CSASSGLYGYTF. CDR3 nucleotides: TGCAGTGCTAGCTCGGGGCTCTATGGCTACACCTTC.